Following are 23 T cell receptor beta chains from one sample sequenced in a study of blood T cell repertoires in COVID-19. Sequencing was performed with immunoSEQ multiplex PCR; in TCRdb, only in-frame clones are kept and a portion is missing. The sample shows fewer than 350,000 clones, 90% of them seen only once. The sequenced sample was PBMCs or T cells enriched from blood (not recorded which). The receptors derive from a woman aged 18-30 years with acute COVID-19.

The chain's CDR3 is CASSTSGSLTYNEQFF. CDR3 DNA sequence: TGCGCCAGCAGTACTAGCGGGAGTCTGACCTACAATGAGCAGTTCTTC. This sequence joins TRBV10-1 and TRBJ2-1; 11 nucleotides agree with TRBD2. The CDR3 has 16 residues. Germline V gene sequence: CDR1 WNHNN, CDR2 SYGVQD (reference sequence). Trimming cost V 5 bases and J 2 bases; bases outside gene matches: 5.

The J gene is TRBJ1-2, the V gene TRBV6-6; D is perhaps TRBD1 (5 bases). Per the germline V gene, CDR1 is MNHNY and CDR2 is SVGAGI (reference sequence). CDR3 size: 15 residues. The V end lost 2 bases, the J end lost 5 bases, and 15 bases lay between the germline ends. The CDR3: CASSYPPGGEYGYTF. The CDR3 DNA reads TGTGCCAGCAGTTACCCCCCCGGGGGAGAGTATGGCTACACCTTC.

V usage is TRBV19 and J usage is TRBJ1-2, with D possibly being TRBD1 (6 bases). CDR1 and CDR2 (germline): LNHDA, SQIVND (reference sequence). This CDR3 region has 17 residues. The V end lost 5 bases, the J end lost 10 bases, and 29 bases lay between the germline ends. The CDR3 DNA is TGTGCCAGTAGTCGGGCCAGAGGAACAGGGACACCCCTAGACTACACCTTC. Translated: CASSRARGTGTPLDYTF.

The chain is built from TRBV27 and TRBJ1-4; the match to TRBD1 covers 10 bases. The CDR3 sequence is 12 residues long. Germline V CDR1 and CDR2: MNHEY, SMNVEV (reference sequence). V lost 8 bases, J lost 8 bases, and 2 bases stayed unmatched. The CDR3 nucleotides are TGTGCCAGCCGGACAGGGGGGGAAAAACTGTTTTTT. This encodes CASRTGGEKLFF.

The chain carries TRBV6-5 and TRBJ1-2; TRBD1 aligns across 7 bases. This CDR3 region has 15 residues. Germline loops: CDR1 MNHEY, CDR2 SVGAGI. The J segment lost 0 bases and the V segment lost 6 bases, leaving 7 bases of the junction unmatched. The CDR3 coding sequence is TGTGCCAGCAGAGACGGGACAGCGCCTAACTATGGCTACACCTTC. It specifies CASRDGTAPNYGYTF.

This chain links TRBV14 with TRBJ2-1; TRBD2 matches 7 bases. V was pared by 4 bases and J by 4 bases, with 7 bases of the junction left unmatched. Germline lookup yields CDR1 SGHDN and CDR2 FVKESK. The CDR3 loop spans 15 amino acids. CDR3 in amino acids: CASSLTLGGYNEQFF. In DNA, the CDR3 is TGTGCCAGCAGCCTAACTCTGGGGGGGTACAATGAGCAGTTCTTC. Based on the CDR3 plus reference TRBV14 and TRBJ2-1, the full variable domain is EAGVTQFPSHSVIEKGQTVTLRCDPISGHDNLYWYRRVMGKEIKFLLHFVKESKQDESGMPNNRFLAERTGGTYSTLKVQPAELEDSGVYFCASSLTLGGYNEQFFGPGTRLTVL.

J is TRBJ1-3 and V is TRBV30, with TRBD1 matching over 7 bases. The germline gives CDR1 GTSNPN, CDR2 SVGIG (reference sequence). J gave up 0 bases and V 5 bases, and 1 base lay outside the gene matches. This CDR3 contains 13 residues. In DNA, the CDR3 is TGTGCCTGGGGGACAGACTCTGGAAACACCATATATTTT. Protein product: CAWGTDSGNTIYF.

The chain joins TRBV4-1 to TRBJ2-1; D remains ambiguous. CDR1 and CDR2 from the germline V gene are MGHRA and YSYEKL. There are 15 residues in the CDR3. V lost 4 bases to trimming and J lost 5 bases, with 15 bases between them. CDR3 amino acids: CASSPGLHLNNEQFF. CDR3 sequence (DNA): TGCGCCAGCAGCCCAGGTCTACACCTGAACAATGAGCAGTTCTTC.

The CDR3 here is CASSRMQGLDGYTF. In DNA, the CDR3 is TGTGCCAGCAGCCGGATGCAGGGTTTGGATGGCTACACCTTC. This chain uses TRBV5-4 with TRBJ1-2, with a possible D match to TRBD1 (5 bases). Trimming stripped 4 bases from V and 6 bases from J, with 16 bases between. The CDR3 loop spans 14 amino acids. Germline V lookup: CDR1 SGHNT, CDR2 YYREEE (reference sequence).

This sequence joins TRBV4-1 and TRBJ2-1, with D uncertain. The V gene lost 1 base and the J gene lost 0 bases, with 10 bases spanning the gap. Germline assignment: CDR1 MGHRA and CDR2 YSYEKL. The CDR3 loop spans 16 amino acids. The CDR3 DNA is TGCGCCAGCAGCCAAGTGTCTTATAGCTCCTACAATGAGCAGTTCTTC. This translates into CASSQVSYSSYNEQFF.

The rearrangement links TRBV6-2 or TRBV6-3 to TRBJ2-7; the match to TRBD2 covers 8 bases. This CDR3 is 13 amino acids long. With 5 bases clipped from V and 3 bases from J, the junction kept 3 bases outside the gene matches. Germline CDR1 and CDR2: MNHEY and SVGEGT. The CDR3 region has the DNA TGTGCCAGCAGTGGACTAGCTCACTACGAGCAGTACTTC. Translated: CASSGLAHYEQYF.

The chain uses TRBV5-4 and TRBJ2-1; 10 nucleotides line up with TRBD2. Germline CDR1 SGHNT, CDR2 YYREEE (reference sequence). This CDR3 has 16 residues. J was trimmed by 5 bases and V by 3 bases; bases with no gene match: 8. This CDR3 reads CASSSRGSGRNNEQFF. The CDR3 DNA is TGTGCCAGCAGCTCGCGGGGTAGCGGGAGGAACAATGAGCAGTTCTTC.

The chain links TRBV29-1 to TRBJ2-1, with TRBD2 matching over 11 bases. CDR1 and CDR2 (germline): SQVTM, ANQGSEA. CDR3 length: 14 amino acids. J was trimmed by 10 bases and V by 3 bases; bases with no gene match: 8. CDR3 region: CSVDISGRAGEQFF. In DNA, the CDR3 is TGCAGCGTTGATATTAGCGGGAGGGCCGGGGAGCAGTTCTTC.

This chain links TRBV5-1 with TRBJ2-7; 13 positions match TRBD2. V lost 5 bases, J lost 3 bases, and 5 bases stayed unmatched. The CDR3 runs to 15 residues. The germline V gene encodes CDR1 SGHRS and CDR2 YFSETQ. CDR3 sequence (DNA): TGCGCCAGCAGGGCCGGACTAGCGGGAGTCTACGAGCAGTACTTC. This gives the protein CASRAGLAGVYEQYF.

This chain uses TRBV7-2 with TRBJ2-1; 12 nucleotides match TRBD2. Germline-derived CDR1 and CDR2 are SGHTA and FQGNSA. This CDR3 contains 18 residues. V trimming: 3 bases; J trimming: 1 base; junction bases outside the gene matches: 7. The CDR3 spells CASSFTLAGGISYNEQFF. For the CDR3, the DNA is TGTGCCAGCAGCTTTACCCTAGCGGGAGGGATATCCTACAATGAGCAGTTCTTC.

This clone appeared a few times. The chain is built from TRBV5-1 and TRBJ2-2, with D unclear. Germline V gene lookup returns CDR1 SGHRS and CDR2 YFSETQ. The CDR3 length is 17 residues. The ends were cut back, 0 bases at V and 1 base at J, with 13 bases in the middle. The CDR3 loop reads CASSLVPPQLNTGELFF. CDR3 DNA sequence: TGCGCCAGCAGCTTGGTCCCCCCACAGCTGAACACCGGGGAGCTGTTTTTT. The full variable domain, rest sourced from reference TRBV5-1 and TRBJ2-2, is KAGVTQTPRYLIKTRGQQVTLSCSPISGHRSVSWYQQTPGQGLQFLFEYFSETQRNKGNFPGRFSGRQFSNSRSEMNVSTLELGDSALYLCASSLVPPQLNTGELFFGEGSRLTVL.

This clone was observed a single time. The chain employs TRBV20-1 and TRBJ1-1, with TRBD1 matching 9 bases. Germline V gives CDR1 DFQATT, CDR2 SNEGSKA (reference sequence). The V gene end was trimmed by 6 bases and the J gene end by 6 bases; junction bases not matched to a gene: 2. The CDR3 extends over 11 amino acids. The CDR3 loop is CSARQGAEAFF. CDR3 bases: TGCAGTGCAAGACAGGGGGCTGAAGCTTTCTTT.

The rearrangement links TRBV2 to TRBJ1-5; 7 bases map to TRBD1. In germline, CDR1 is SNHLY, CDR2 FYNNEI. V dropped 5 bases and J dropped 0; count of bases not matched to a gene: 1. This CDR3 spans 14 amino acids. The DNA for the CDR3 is TGTGCCAGCAGTCACAGGGGTAGCAATCAGCCCCAGCATTTT. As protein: CASSHRGSNQPQHF.

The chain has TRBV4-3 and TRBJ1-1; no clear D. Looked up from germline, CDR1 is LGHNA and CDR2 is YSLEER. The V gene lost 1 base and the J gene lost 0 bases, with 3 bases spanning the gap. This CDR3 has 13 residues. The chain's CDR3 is CASSQAVNTEAFF. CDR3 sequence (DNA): TGCGCCAGCAGCCAAGCAGTGAACACTGAAGCTTTCTTT.

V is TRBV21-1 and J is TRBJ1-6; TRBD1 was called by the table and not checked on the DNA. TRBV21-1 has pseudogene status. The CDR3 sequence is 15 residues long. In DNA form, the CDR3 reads TGTGCCAGGCCGGTGTACAGGGGGCTTAATTCACCCCTCCACTTT. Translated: CARPVYRGLNSPLHF.

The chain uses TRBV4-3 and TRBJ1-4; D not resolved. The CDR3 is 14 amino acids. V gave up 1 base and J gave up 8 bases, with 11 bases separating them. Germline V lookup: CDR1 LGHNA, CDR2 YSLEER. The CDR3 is CASSQGGGLEKLFF. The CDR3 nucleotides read TGCGCCAGCAGCCAAGGAGGAGGCCTGGAAAAACTGTTTTTT.

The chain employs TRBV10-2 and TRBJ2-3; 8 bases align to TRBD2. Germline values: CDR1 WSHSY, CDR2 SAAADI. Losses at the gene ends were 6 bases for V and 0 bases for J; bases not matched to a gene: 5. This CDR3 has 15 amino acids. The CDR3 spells CASRRSSGSTDTQYF. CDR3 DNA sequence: TGCGCCAGCAGAAGATCTAGCGGGAGCACAGATACGCAGTATTTT.

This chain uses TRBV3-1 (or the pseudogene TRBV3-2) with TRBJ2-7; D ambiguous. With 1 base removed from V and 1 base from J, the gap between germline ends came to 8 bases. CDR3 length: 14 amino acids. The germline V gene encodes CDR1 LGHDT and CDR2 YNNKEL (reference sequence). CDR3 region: CASSQGANSYEQYF. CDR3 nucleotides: TGTGCCAGCAGCCAAGGCGCTAATTCCTACGAGCAGTACTTC.